These T cell receptor beta chains were read from a single sample in a study of cytomegalovirus exposure and HLA in healthy donors. Assay: immunoSEQ multiplex PCR; the TCRdb copy retains only in-frame clones and omits some. The sample holds about 130,000 clones, roughly 75% seen once. Sequenced: PBMCs. These TCRs come from a young man in good health. CDR3s include the opening cysteine and the closing phenylalanine or tryptophan. Fields, in order: D gene, clone size, J gene, V gene, CDR3 protein, CDR3 DNA. The D gene is left open where the match is weak. Only part of the rows carry a size: once, few, many, or a class if the clone is expanded.

d_gene: -
abundance: -
j_gene: TRBJ2-1
v_gene: TRBV5-6
CDR3aa: CASSSDWNEQFF
CDR3nt: TGTGCCAGCAGCTCCGACTGGAATGAGCAGTTCTTC

d_gene: TRBD1
abundance: -
j_gene: TRBJ1-2
v_gene: TRBV30
CDR3aa: CAWSLQGAYNGYTF
CDR3nt: TGTGCCTGGAGTCTACAGGGGGCGTACAATGGCTACACCTTC

d_gene: TRBD1
abundance: -
j_gene: TRBJ1-2
v_gene: TRBV28
CDR3aa: CASRGTGSNYGYTF
CDR3nt: TGTGCCAGCAGGGGGACAGGTAGTAACTATGGCTACACCTTC

d_gene: TRBD1
abundance: -
j_gene: TRBJ2-2
v_gene: TRBV7-9
CDR3aa: CASSLGQGTGELFF
CDR3nt: TGTGCCAGCAGCTTGGGACAGGGGACCGGGGAGCTGTTTTTT

d_gene: -
abundance: -
j_gene: TRBJ2-1
v_gene: TRBV6-5
CDR3aa: CASSYAQTGVQFF
CDR3nt: TGTGCCAGCAGTTACGCCCAGACAGGTGTGCAGTTCTTC

d_gene: TRBD2
abundance: once
j_gene: TRBJ2-1
v_gene: TRBV12-5
CDR3aa: CASGLVLAGVGNEQFF
CDR3nt: TGTGCTAGTGGTTTGGTACTAGCGGGAGTTGGCAATGAGCAGTTCTTC

d_gene: -
abundance: once
j_gene: TRBJ1-4
v_gene: TRBV6-1
CDR3aa: CAARQETYNEKLFF
CDR3nt: TGTGCCGCACGACAGGAGACCTATAATGAAAAACTGTTTTTT

d_gene: -
abundance: -
j_gene: TRBJ2-7
v_gene: TRBV6-6
CDR3aa: CASRTGEPPNYEQYF
CDR3nt: TGTGCCAGCAGGACCGGGGAACCCCCCAACTACGAGCAGTACTTC

d_gene: -
abundance: -
j_gene: TRBJ1-2
v_gene: TRBV7-9
CDR3aa: CASSSSSGVPGYGYTF
CDR3nt: TGTGCCAGCAGCTCGTCTTCAGGGGTTCCTGGGTATGGCTACACCTTC

d_gene: -
abundance: -
j_gene: TRBJ1-5
v_gene: TRBV27
CDR3aa: CASRKQGRGNQPQHF
CDR3nt: TGTGCCAGCAGGAAACAGGGTAGGGGCAATCAGCCCCAGCATTTT

d_gene: -
abundance: -
j_gene: TRBJ2-5
v_gene: TRBV5-4
CDR3aa: CASSLRNREKETQYF
CDR3nt: TGTGCCAGCAGCTTGAGGAACCGGGAAAAAGAGACCCAGTACTTC

d_gene: -
abundance: -
j_gene: TRBJ2-4
v_gene: TRBV27
CDR3aa: CAGPTGTAKNIQYF
CDR3nt: TGTGCCGGCCCCACAGGGACAGCCAAAAACATTCAGTACTTC

d_gene: -
abundance: -
j_gene: TRBJ2-5
v_gene: TRBV5-1
CDR3aa: CASSLRGETQYF
CDR3nt: TGCGCCAGCAGCCTAAGGGGAGAGACCCAGTACTTC

d_gene: TRBD1
abundance: -
j_gene: TRBJ1-2
v_gene: TRBV5-4
CDR3aa: CASSSPRDREDPYGYTF
CDR3nt: TGTGCCAGCAGCTCACCACGGGACAGGGAAGATCCCTATGGCTACACCTTC

d_gene: TRBD1
abundance: -
j_gene: TRBJ1-5
v_gene: TRBV30
CDR3aa: CAWRAYGTGVSQPQHF
CDR3nt: TGTGCCTGGAGGGCATATGGGACAGGGGTGAGTCAGCCCCAGCATTTT

d_gene: TRBD2
abundance: -
j_gene: TRBJ2-7
v_gene: TRBV7-9
CDR3aa: CSCWASGDPKGEQYF
CDR3nt: TGTTCCTGCTGGGCTAGCGGGGACCCTAAGGGCGAGCAGTACTTC

d_gene: -
abundance: -
j_gene: TRBJ2-7
v_gene: TRBV28
CDR3aa: CASSVTGALSYEQYF
CDR3nt: TGTGCCAGCAGTGTAACGGGTGCATTGAGCTACGAGCAGTACTTC

d_gene: TRBD1
abundance: -
j_gene: TRBJ2-3
v_gene: TRBV19
CDR3aa: CASSIGQGATDTQYF
CDR3nt: TGTGCCAGTAGTATTGGACAGGGGGCCACAGATACGCAGTATTTT

d_gene: -
abundance: -
j_gene: TRBJ1-2
v_gene: TRBV28
CDR3aa: CASIAGGDRYGYTF
CDR3nt: TGTGCCAGCATTGCCGGGGGAGACCGCTATGGCTACACCTTC

d_gene: -
abundance: -
j_gene: TRBJ2-7
v_gene: TRBV10-3
CDR3aa: CAVARDVYEQYF
CDR3nt: TGTGCCGTTGCCCGGGATGTCTACGAGCAGTACTTC

d_gene: -
abundance: few
j_gene: TRBJ2-7
v_gene: TRBV6-4
CDR3aa: CASSDSTTSHEQYF
CDR3nt: TGTGCCAGCAGTGACTCCACGACTAGTCACGAGCAGTACTTC

d_gene: TRBD2
abundance: -
j_gene: TRBJ2-3
v_gene: TRBV5-6
CDR3aa: CASSRRTSGRRSTDTQYF
CDR3nt: TGTGCCAGCAGCCGCCGGACTAGCGGGAGGCGTAGCACAGATACGCAGTATTTT

d_gene: -
abundance: -
j_gene: TRBJ1-2
v_gene: TRBV7-9
CDR3aa: CASSLGYAYGYTF
CDR3nt: TGTGCCAGCAGCTTAGGCTACGCCTATGGCTACACCTTC

d_gene: -
abundance: -
j_gene: TRBJ2-4
v_gene: TRBV27
CDR3aa: CASSLWGRGRAKNIQYF
CDR3nt: TGTGCCAGCAGTTTATGGGGCAGGGGTCGAGCCAAAAACATTCAGTACTTC

d_gene: -
abundance: few
j_gene: TRBJ2-7
v_gene: TRBV25-1
CDR3aa: CASSGPSGTFYEQYF
CDR3nt: TGTGCCAGCAGTGGGCCCAGCGGAACCTTCTACGAGCAGTACTTC

d_gene: -
abundance: once
j_gene: TRBJ2-4
v_gene: TRBV15
CDR3aa: CATSREGGGSGKNIQYF
CDR3nt: TGTGCCACCAGCAGAGAGGGAGGGGGGTCTGGCAAAAACATTCAGTACTTC

d_gene: TRBD2
abundance: -
j_gene: TRBJ2-7
v_gene: TRBV2
CDR3aa: CASSDRGLAGDYEQYF
CDR3nt: TGTGCCAGCAGTGACCGGGGACTAGCGGGAGACTACGAGCAGTACTTC

d_gene: -
abundance: -
j_gene: TRBJ2-1
v_gene: TRBV6-5
CDR3aa: CASSYSSISNEQFF
CDR3nt: TGTGCCAGCAGTTACTCGAGCATTTCCAATGAGCAGTTCTTC

d_gene: TRBD2
abundance: -
j_gene: TRBJ2-2
v_gene: TRBV5-1
CDR3aa: CASSVKLAGVNTGELFF
CDR3nt: TGCGCCAGCAGCGTAAAACTAGCGGGAGTGAACACCGGGGAGCTGTTTTTT

d_gene: -
abundance: -
j_gene: TRBJ1-1
v_gene: TRBV6-1
CDR3aa: CASSELSLQVEAFF
CDR3nt: TGTGCCAGCAGTGAACTCAGTTTGCAGGTAGAAGCTTTCTTT

d_gene: -
abundance: -
j_gene: TRBJ2-2
v_gene: TRBV6-6
CDR3aa: CASDPTGGHTGELFF
CDR3nt: TGTGCCAGCGACCCCACTGGGGGCCACACCGGGGAGCTGTTTTTT

d_gene: -
abundance: few
j_gene: TRBJ2-3
v_gene: TRBV27
CDR3aa: CASRGPPGRDTQYF
CDR3nt: TGTGCCAGCAGGGGGCCCCCGGGGAGGGATACGCAGTATTTT

d_gene: TRBD1
abundance: -
j_gene: TRBJ2-7
v_gene: TRBV4-3
CDR3aa: CASSPGQGGPYEQYF
CDR3nt: TGCGCCAGCAGCCCCGGACAGGGGGGGCCCTACGAGCAGTACTTC

d_gene: TRBD2
abundance: -
j_gene: TRBJ2-1
v_gene: TRBV6-5
CDR3aa: CASRISGSPYNEQFF
CDR3nt: TGTGCCAGCAGGATTAGCGGGAGTCCCTACAATGAGCAGTTCTTC

d_gene: TRBD1
abundance: -
j_gene: TRBJ1-5
v_gene: TRBV19
CDR3aa: CASNNRDRGNQPQHF
CDR3nt: TGTGCCAGTAATAACCGGGACAGGGGCAATCAGCCCCAGCATTTT

d_gene: TRBD2
abundance: -
j_gene: TRBJ2-3
v_gene: TRBV7-8
CDR3aa: CATKASGRARDTQYF
CDR3nt: TGTGCCACAAAAGCTAGCGGGAGGGCCCGAGATACGCAGTATTTT

d_gene: -
abundance: -
j_gene: TRBJ2-7
v_gene: TRBV10-3
CDR3aa: CAITEGGAYEQYF
CDR3nt: TGTGCCATCACCGAGGGGGGGGCCTACGAGCAGTACTTC

d_gene: TRBD1
abundance: -
j_gene: TRBJ2-5
v_gene: TRBV15
CDR3aa: CATSKSGGQETQYF
CDR3nt: TGTGCCACCAGCAAATCAGGGGGCCAAGAGACCCAGTACTTC

d_gene: TRBD2
abundance: -
j_gene: TRBJ2-1
v_gene: TRBV4-2
CDR3aa: CASSGAGAGGDEQFF
CDR3nt: TGTGCCAGCAGCGGAGCCGGCGCGGGAGGTGATGAGCAGTTCTTC

d_gene: TRBD2
abundance: -
j_gene: TRBJ2-1
v_gene: TRBV19
CDR3aa: CASSIPGLANEQFF
CDR3nt: TGTGCCAGTAGTATCCCGGGACTAGCCAATGAGCAGTTCTTC

d_gene: -
abundance: -
j_gene: TRBJ1-6
v_gene: TRBV7-8
CDR3aa: CASSLNGDINSPLHF
CDR3nt: TGTGCCAGCAGCTTAAATGGGGACATTAATTCACCCCTCCACTTT

d_gene: -
abundance: -
j_gene: TRBJ2-7
v_gene: TRBV9
CDR3aa: CASAGRGGGEDYEQYF
CDR3nt: TGTGCCAGCGCAGGGAGGGGGGGAGGGGAGGACTACGAGCAGTACTTC

d_gene: -
abundance: few
j_gene: TRBJ2-6
v_gene: TRBV21-1
CDR3aa: CASSSTVSGANVLTF
CDR3nt: TGTGCCAGCAGCTCTACCGTCTCTGGGGCCAACGTCCTGACTTTC

d_gene: -
abundance: -
j_gene: TRBJ2-2
v_gene: TRBV28
CDR3aa: CASGHYKLSGELFF
CDR3nt: TGTGCCAGCGGTCATTACAAGTTGTCCGGGGAGCTGTTTTTT

d_gene: TRBD2
abundance: -
j_gene: TRBJ2-1
v_gene: TRBV11-1
CDR3aa: CASSPGGSGRAREFF
CDR3nt: TGTGCCAGCAGTCCCGGCGGTAGCGGGAGGGCCCGGGAGTTCTTC

d_gene: TRBD1
abundance: -
j_gene: TRBJ1-2
v_gene: TRBV28
CDR3aa: CAIRGQGYGYTF
CDR3nt: TGTGCCATCCGAGGACAGGGCTATGGCTACACCTTC

d_gene: -
abundance: -
j_gene: TRBJ2-7
v_gene: TRBV28
CDR3aa: CASTQTGYEQYF
CDR3nt: TGTGCCAGCACCCAAACAGGGTACGAGCAGTACTTC

d_gene: -
abundance: -
j_gene: TRBJ1-2
v_gene: TRBV9
CDR3aa: CASSVERAGYGYTF
CDR3nt: TGTGCCAGCAGCGTGGAGAGGGCTGGCTATGGCTACACCTTC

d_gene: TRBD2
abundance: -
j_gene: TRBJ2-5
v_gene: TRBV10-3
CDR3aa: CAIRGGVEETQYF
CDR3nt: TGTGCCATCAGGGGAGGGGTGGAAGAGACCCAGTACTTC

d_gene: TRBD2
abundance: -
j_gene: TRBJ2-5
v_gene: TRBV2
CDR3aa: CASGLAGGGGETQYF
CDR3nt: TGTGCCAGCGGTCTAGCGGGAGGGGGTGGAGAGACCCAGTACTTC

d_gene: TRBD2
abundance: once
j_gene: TRBJ2-5
v_gene: TRBV5-6
CDR3aa: CASSLGLAGQETQYF
CDR3nt: TGTGCCAGCAGCTTGGGACTAGCGGGACAAGAGACCCAGTACTTC

d_gene: TRBD1
abundance: -
j_gene: TRBJ1-4
v_gene: TRBV6-6
CDR3aa: CASSFYPGQGREKLFF
CDR3nt: TGTGCCAGCAGTTTTTATCCGGGACAGGGGCGTGAAAAACTGTTTTTT

d_gene: TRBD1
abundance: -
j_gene: TRBJ1-5
v_gene: TRBV7-9
CDR3aa: CSSSLTGGDQPQHF
CDR3nt: TGTTCCAGCAGCCTTACAGGGGGGGATCAGCCCCAGCATTTT

d_gene: -
abundance: -
j_gene: TRBJ1-1
v_gene: TRBV7-9
CDR3aa: CASSPRGSEAFF
CDR3nt: TGTGCCAGCAGCCCTAGGGGTTCTGAAGCTTTCTTT

d_gene: -
abundance: -
j_gene: TRBJ2-7
v_gene: TRBV13
CDR3aa: CASSFLPSAGIFDEQYF
CDR3nt: TGTGCCAGCAGCTTTTTGCCCTCGGCAGGGATTTTCGACGAGCAGTACTTC

d_gene: TRBD2
abundance: -
j_gene: TRBJ2-3
v_gene: TRBV5-4
CDR3aa: CASLPTGGPGDTQYF
CDR3nt: TGTGCCTCCCTTCCCACGGGAGGGCCGGGAGATACGCAGTATTTT